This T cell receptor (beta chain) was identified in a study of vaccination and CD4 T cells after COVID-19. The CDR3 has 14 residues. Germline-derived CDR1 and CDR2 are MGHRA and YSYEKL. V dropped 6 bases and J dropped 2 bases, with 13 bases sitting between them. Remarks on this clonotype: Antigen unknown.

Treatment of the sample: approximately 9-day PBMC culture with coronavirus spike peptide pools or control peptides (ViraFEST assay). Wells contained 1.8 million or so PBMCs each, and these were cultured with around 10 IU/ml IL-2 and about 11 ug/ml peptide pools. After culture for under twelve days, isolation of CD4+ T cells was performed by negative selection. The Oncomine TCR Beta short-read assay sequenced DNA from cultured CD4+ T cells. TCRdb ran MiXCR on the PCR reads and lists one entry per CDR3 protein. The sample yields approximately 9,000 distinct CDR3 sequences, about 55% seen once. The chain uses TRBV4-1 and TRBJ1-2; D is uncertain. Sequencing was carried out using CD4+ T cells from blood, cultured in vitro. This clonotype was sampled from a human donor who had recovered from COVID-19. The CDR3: CASRRFAGNYGYTF. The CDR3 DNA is TGCGCCAGCAGAAGGTTTGCGGGGAACTATGGCTACACCTTC.